This passage covers 9 T cell receptor beta chains from one sample sequenced in a study of T cell responses to AZD1222 COVID-19 vaccine. The assay was immunoSEQ multiplex PCR, and TCRdb's table has in-frame clones only and misses some. The data show 150,000 to 190,000 clones, approximately 91% seen once. This specimen consisted of peripheral blood, obtained after recovery from COVID-19. These receptors were taken from an adult who had recovered from COVID-19.

This chain connects TRBV28 to TRBJ2-7; no reliable D call. Looked up from germline, CDR1 is MDHEN and CDR2 is SYDVKM. V was clipped by 5 bases and J by 7 bases, with 6 bases between them. The CDR3 length is 10 residues. CDR3 amino acids: CASSGQEQYF. The CDR3 region has the DNA TGTGCCAGCAGTGGTCAGGAGCAGTACTTC.

The V gene is TRBV5-6, the J gene TRBJ2-7; the D is unclear. The length of the CDR3 is 11 residues. Between the trimmed V and J ends, which lost 2 bases and 6 bases, there was a span of 6 bases. The germline gives CDR1 SGHDT, CDR2 YYEEEE. The CDR3 loop reads CASSFQVEQYF. The CDR3 DNA sequence: TGTGCCAGCAGCTTTCAGGTCGAGCAGTACTTC.

The chain joins TRBV20-1 to TRBJ2-3; D remains unclear. The CDR3 extends over 13 amino acids. V dropped 3 bases and J dropped 0 bases, with 7 bases sitting between them. Per germline, CDR1 DFQATT and CDR2 SNEGSKA (reference sequence). The CDR3 sequence is CSASGRSTDTQYF. The CDR3 DNA reads as TGCAGTGCTAGTGGACGCAGCACAGATACGCAGTATTTT.

V and J are TRBV7-9 and TRBJ2-7, with D unclear. This CDR3 is built from 13 residues. V was cut by 5 bases and J by 6 bases, with 14 bases left in between. From germline, CDR1 is SEHNR and CDR2 FQNEAQ (reference sequence). The CDR3 spells CASSLTAIAEQYF. The DNA for the CDR3 is TGTGCCAGCAGCCTGACTGCCATTGCCGAGCAGTACTTC.

The rearrangement links TRBV7-6 to TRBJ2-5; D is unclear. The V end lost 5 bases, the J end lost 3 bases, and 4 bases lay between the germline ends. The CDR3 totals 11 residues. Germline V gene lookup returns CDR1 SGHVS and CDR2 FNYEAQ. The CDR3 here is CASSREETQYF. The CDR3 DNA sequence: TGTGCCAGCAGCCGGGAAGAGACCCAGTACTTC.

The table lists this clone with a few counts. The same CDR3 can be traced to other DNA sequences in this sample. This sequence joins TRBV19 and TRBJ2-2; D is perhaps TRBD1 (6 bases). This CDR3 has 15 residues. CDR1 is LNHDA, CDR2 SQIVND, per germline (reference sequence). Trimming pared 4 bases from V and 0 bases from J, leaving 9 bases between. The CDR3 DNA sequence: TGTGCCAGTAGTACTCGGACAGCGAACACCGGGGAGCTGTTTTTT. Its translation: CASSTRTANTGELFF.

The chain is built from TRBV5-4 and TRBJ2-3; 11 bases line up with TRBD1. The CDR3 has 13 amino acids. J gave up 7 bases and V 4 bases, and 2 bases lay outside the gene matches. Germline assignment: CDR1 SGHNT and CDR2 YYREEE (reference sequence). For the CDR3, the DNA is TGTGCCAGCAGCCGGGACAGGGGGAATACGCAGTATTTT. Its protein product is CASSRDRGNTQYF.

V is TRBV25-1 and J is TRBJ1-1; possible D gene TRBD1, 6 bases. CDR1 is MGHDK and CDR2 is SYGVNS in the germline V gene. V was cut by 2 bases and J by 7 bases, with 8 bases left in between. The CDR3 is made up of 12 amino acids. CDR3 loop: CASSEGQLEAFF. CDR3 DNA sequence: TGTGCCAGCAGTGAAGGACAGCTTGAAGCTTTCTTT. The full variable domain, rest sourced from reference TRBV25-1 and TRBJ1-1, is EADIYQTPRYLVIGTGKKITLECSQTMGHDKMYWYQQDPGMELHLIHYSYGVNSTEKGDLSSESTVSRIRTEHFPLTLESARPSHTSQYLCASSEGQLEAFFGQGTRLTVV.

The CDR3 sequence: CAISDQSAQREYF. The CDR3 region has the DNA TGTGCCATCAGTGACCAAAGCGCCCAACGGGAGTATTTT. The V and J genes are TRBV10-3 and TRBJ2-3; D call uncertain. Trimming shortened V by 3 bases and J by 13 bases, and 17 bases separated the two germline ends. The germline CDR1 and CDR2 sequences are ENHRY and SYGVKD. CDR3 size: 13 residues.